The 22 T cell receptor beta chains given below trace back to one sample, sequenced in a study of cytomegalovirus exposure and HLA in healthy donors. Both 60 Vbeta primers and 13 Jbeta primers went into the PCR. Sequencing was performed with immunoSEQ multiplex PCR; in TCRdb, only in-frame clones are kept and a portion is missing. This specimen shows approximately 130,000 clones; the ten leading clones hold 2%. Sequenced input: PBMCs. Source of these receptors: a woman between 55 and 75 years old in good health and CMV-seronegative.

The rearrangement joins TRBV29-1 to TRBJ2-4; D ambiguous. This CDR3 is 15 amino acids long. Per germline, CDR1 SQVTM and CDR2 ANQGSEA. This CDR3 reads CTSRLKLLAKNIQYF. CDR3 sequence (DNA): TGCACTTCTAGACTGAAGCTTCTAGCCAAAAACATTCAGTACTTC.

The chain joins TRBV5-8 to TRBJ2-5; D uncertain. This CDR3 comprises 12 residues. V was pared by 1 base and J by 2 bases, with 3 bases between. Germline V lookup: CDR1 SGHTS, CDR2 YDEGEE. This chain's CDR3 is CASSLQQETQYF. CDR3 DNA: TGTGCCAGCAGCTTGCAACAAGAGACCCAGTACTTC. Complete variable domain (other parts from reference TRBV5-8 and TRBJ2-5): EAGVTQSPTHLIKTRGQQATLRCSPISGHTSVYWYQQALGLGLQFLLWYDEGEERNRGNFPPRFSGRQFPNYSSELNVNALELEDSALYLCASSLQQETQYFGPGTRLLVL.

This chain joins TRBV11-2 and TRBJ1-1; D may be TRBD1 (5 bases). The germline V gene has CDR1 SGHAT and CDR2 FQNNGV. The CDR3 has 14 residues. V was cut by 4 bases and J by 2 bases, with 11 bases left in between. The CDR3 spells CASSSQGSNTEAFF. Written as DNA, the CDR3 is TGTGCCAGCAGCTCCCAGGGCAGCAACACTGAAGCTTTCTTT.

The chain uses TRBV2 and TRBJ2-2; 13 positions agree with TRBD2. This CDR3 spans 16 amino acids. V shed 5 bases, J shed 6 bases, and the junction held 6 bases outside the gene matches. The V gene's germline CDR1 is SNHLY and CDR2 FYNNEI. Here the CDR3 DNA reads TGTGCCAGCAGTCACCGGACTAGCGGGAGCCCCGGGGAGCTGTTTTTT. This codes for CASSHRTSGSPGELFF.

This chain joins TRBV15 and TRBJ1-2; 10 bases are a match to TRBD1. CDR1 and CDR2 (germline): LNHNV, YYDKDF (reference sequence). With V trimmed by 4 bases and J by 3 bases, 2 bases remained unmatched. The CDR3 totals 14 residues. The CDR3, as DNA: TGTGCCACCAGCACCGGGACAGGGGACTATGGCTACACCTTC. It yields the protein CATSTGTGDYGYTF.

The chain couples TRBV6-5 to TRBJ2-1, with TRBD2 matching 7 bases. V was pared by 0 bases and J by 10 bases, with 9 bases of the junction left unmatched. The germline V gene has CDR1 MNHEY and CDR2 SVGAGI. The CDR3 spans 15 residues. In DNA, the CDR3 is TGTGCCAGCAGTTACTCAGTCCTAGCTAGCGGCGAGCAGTTCTTC. Protein product: CASSYSVLASGEQFF.

This rearrangement joins TRBV7-9 to TRBJ1-2, with 7 bases identical to TRBD1. Looked up from germline, CDR1 is SEHNR and CDR2 is FQNEAQ (reference sequence). This CDR3 has 13 residues. The CDR3 sequence: CAMGVDRVYGYTF. The DNA of the CDR3 is TGTGCAATGGGGGTTGACAGGGTCTATGGCTACACCTTC.

The V and J genes are TRBV7-9 and TRBJ1-5, with D possibly matching TRBD1 (5 bases). Between the trimmed V and J ends, which lost 1 base and 1 base, there was a span of 8 bases. The length of the CDR3 is 15 residues. Per germline, CDR1 SEHNR and CDR2 FQNEAQ (reference sequence). The CDR3 DNA follows: TGTGCCAGCAGCTTAGGGGGCCGGAGCAATCAGCCCCAGCATTTT. Protein: CASSLGGRSNQPQHF.

The rearrangement joins TRBV7-8 to TRBJ1-5; D is possibly TRBD1 (6 bases). Trimming removed 1 base from V and 2 bases from J, with 12 bases in between. From germline, CDR1 is SGHVS and CDR2 FQNEAQ. This CDR3 is 16 amino acids long. The CDR3 here is CASSLVEGGGNQPQHF. CDR3 sequence (DNA): TGTGCCAGCAGCTTAGTGGAAGGGGGAGGCAATCAGCCCCAGCATTTT.

The chain uses TRBV9 and TRBJ2-7; 8 nucleotides match TRBD2. CDR1 SGDLS and CDR2 YYNGEE come from the germline V gene. CDR3 length: 15 residues. Germline trimming cut 4 bases from V and 3 bases from J; bases unmatched to any gene: 9. For the CDR3, the DNA is TGTGCCAGCAGCCCCCCTGCGGGGGGTCTCTACGAGCAGTACTTC. Its protein product is CASSPPAGGLYEQYF.

The chain uses TRBV5-4 and TRBJ2-1; tentative D call: TRBD2 (5 bases). The germline V gene has CDR1 SGHNT and CDR2 YYREEE (reference sequence). The V end was cut by 0 bases, the J end by 8 bases, with 6 bases between. The CDR3 extends over 12 amino acids. CDR3 loop: CASSLGGYEQFF. The CDR3 coding sequence is TGTGCCAGCAGCTTGGGAGGGTATGAGCAGTTCTTC.

V gene TRBV4-1 combines with J gene TRBJ2-7, with 11 bases lining up with TRBD2. Germline V gene data show CDR1 as MGHRA and CDR2 as YSYEKL. J gave up 3 bases and V 3 bases, and 4 bases lay outside the gene matches. There are 15 residues in the CDR3. CDR3 in DNA: TGCGCCAGCAGCCACTTGGGACTAGCGGACTACGAGCAGTACTTC. Protein sequence: CASSHLGLADYEQYF.

V is TRBV21-1 and J is TRBJ1-1; the DNA was not used to check the table's D call, TRBD1. TRBV21-1 is listed as a pseudogene. The CDR3 has 17 amino acids. CDR3 coding DNA: TGTGCCAGCAGCACCAAGATCCGGGACAGGAGGAACACTGAAGCTTTCTTT. Encoded protein: CASSTKIRDRRNTEAFF.

Comments on this clone: One junction end disagrees with the germline gene, perhaps due to a read error. The rearrangement uses TRBV7-7 and TRBJ2-1; 8 bases line up with TRBD2. This CDR3 region has 14 residues. Germline-derived CDR1 and CDR2 are SSHAT and FNYEAQ (reference sequence). CDR3 region: CASSLEREGYEQFF. The CDR3, as DNA: TGTGCTAGCAGCCTCGAACGGGAGGGCTATGAGCAGTTCTTC.

V and J are TRBV7-9 and TRBJ2-3, with 7 positions matching TRBD1. CDR3 size: 16 residues. V dropped 4 bases and J dropped 0; count of bases not matched to a gene: 7. CDR1 and CDR2 (germline): SEHNR, FQNEAQ (reference sequence). The CDR3 DNA is TGTGCCAGCAGCTACATCAGGGGGTTAAGCACAGATACGCAGTATTTT. Translating it yields CASSYIRGLSTDTQYF.

The chain joins TRBV6-6 to TRBJ2-3, with D possibly matching TRBD2 (6 bases). The CDR3 loop spans 15 amino acids. V was trimmed by 6 bases and J by 4 bases, leaving 17 bases between them. In germline, CDR1 is MNHNY, CDR2 SVGAGI (reference sequence). CDR3 coding DNA: TGTGCCAGCAGCTTATTAGCGGTCGCACCAGATACGCAGTATTTT. The encoded protein is CASSLLAVAPDTQYF.

J is TRBJ2-2 and V is TRBV2; D is possibly TRBD1 (5 bases). Trimming shortened V by 6 bases and J by 3 bases, and 11 bases separated the two germline ends. From germline, CDR1 is SNHLY and CDR2 FYNNEI. The CDR3 runs 14 residues. In DNA, the CDR3 is TGTGCCAGCAGAACAGACAGATACACCGGGGAGCTGTTTTTT. Translated, it gives CASRTDRYTGELFF.

The V gene is TRBV6-5, the J gene TRBJ2-2, with 11 bases lining up with TRBD1. The length of the CDR3 is 15 residues. Per germline, CDR1 MNHEY and CDR2 SVGAGI. J gave up 5 bases and V 2 bases, and 1 base lay outside the gene matches. This CDR3 reads CASSYGTGGTGELFF. The CDR3 nucleotides are TGTGCCAGCAGTTACGGGACAGGGGGGACCGGGGAGCTGTTTTTT.

The gene calls are TRBV5-4 and TRBJ1-2; 7 nucleotides agree with TRBD1. The CDR3 has 15 residues. CDR1 SGHNT and CDR2 YYREEE come from the germline V gene (reference sequence). The J segment lost 6 bases and the V segment lost 3 bases, leaving 11 bases of the junction unmatched. The CDR3 bases are TGTGCCAGCAGCTCCAGCGAACAGGGGAGGAATGGCTACACCTTC. It specifies CASSSSEQGRNGYTF.

This CDR3 reads CASSPWTGDYTEAFF. Here the CDR3 DNA reads TGTGCCAGCAGTCCCTGGACAGGAGACTACACTGAAGCTTTCTTT. The genes are TRBV28 and TRBJ1-1, with TRBD1 identical over 7 bases. The J segment lost 3 bases and the V segment lost 5 bases, leaving 9 bases of the junction unmatched. Germline V gives CDR1 MDHEN, CDR2 SYDVKM. This CDR3 contains 15 residues.

The rearrangement uses TRBV6-5 and TRBJ2-7, with 11 nucleotides matching TRBD1. This CDR3 region has 14 residues. The germline CDR1 and CDR2 sequences are MNHEY and SVGAGI. V gave up 6 bases and J gave up 7 bases; unmatched junction bases: 8. CDR3 bases: TGTGCCAGCAGGCTCGGACAGGGGGCGAATGAGCAGTACTTC. Translated: CASRLGQGANEQYF.

The chain has TRBV6-5 and TRBJ1-5; 10 bases are a match to TRBD1. Losses at the gene ends were 6 bases for V and 6 bases for J; bases not matched to a gene: 5. The length of the CDR3 is 14 residues. Germline CDR1 reads MNHEY; CDR2 reads SVGAGI. DNA of the CDR3: TGTGCCAGCAGACAAGGACAGGGGGGTCAGCCCCAGCATTTT. This codes for CASRQGQGGQPQHF.